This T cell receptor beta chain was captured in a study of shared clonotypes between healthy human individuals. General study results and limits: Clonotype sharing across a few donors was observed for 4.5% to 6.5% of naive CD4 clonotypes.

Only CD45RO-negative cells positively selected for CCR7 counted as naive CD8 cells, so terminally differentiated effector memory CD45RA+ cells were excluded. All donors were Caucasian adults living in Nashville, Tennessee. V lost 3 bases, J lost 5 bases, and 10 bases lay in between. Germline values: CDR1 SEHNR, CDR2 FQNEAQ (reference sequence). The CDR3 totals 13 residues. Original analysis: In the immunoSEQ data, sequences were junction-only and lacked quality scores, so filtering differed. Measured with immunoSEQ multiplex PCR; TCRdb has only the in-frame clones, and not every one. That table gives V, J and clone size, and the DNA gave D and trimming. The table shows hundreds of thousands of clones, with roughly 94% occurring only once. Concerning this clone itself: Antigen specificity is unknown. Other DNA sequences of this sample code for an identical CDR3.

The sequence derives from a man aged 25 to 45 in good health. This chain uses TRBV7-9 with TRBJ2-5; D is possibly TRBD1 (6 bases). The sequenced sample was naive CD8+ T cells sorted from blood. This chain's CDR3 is CASSLGAGETQYF. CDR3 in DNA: TGTGCCAGCAGCTTGGGGGCGGGTGAGACCCAGTACTTC.